The clone carrying this TCR beta chain has at least ten counts. This entry belongs to a study of blood T cells in healthy people across ages. V was trimmed by 3 bases and J by 0 bases, leaving 10 bases between them. Per germline, CDR1 SGHTA and CDR2 FQGTGA. This CDR3 comprises 15 residues. PCR was performed a second time for roughly 7 to 11 cycles using a sample-barcoded 5' primer and a J-beta primer mix. TCRdb used MiXCR to reprocess the 5' RACE reads, holding one entry per CDR3 protein. The sample has roughly 680,000 distinct CDR3 sequences; approximately 52% are singletons. The sequencing sample was made of blood. This TCR was recovered from a woman older than 75 in good health. This sequence joins TRBV7-3 and TRBJ2-3; D ambiguous. CDR3 nucleotides: TGTGCCAGCAGCTTTGGTGTTACTAGCACAGATACGCAGTATTTT. Amino acid sequence: CASSFGVTSTDTQYF.